These T cell receptor beta chains were read from a single sample in a study of T cells expressing NK-cell markers. Reprocessing the 5' RACE reads, TCRdb reports a single entry for every CDR3 protein and omits DNA. Its listing shows a few hundred thousand distinct CDR3 sequences. The material sequenced was blood T cells: a sorted CD56 or NKG2C T cell subset, CD4+ or CD8+ T cells, or bulk PBMC T cells (not recorded which). All receptors derive from a woman aged 50 to 60 in good health. The CDR3 runs from the conserved cysteine through the conserved F or W. Each record gives: J gene, V gene, CDR3 protein.

TRBJ1-1 | TRBV11-1 | CASSPTGRGDEAFF
TRBJ2-3 | TRBV29-1 | CSVVPERVGSTDTQYF
TRBJ2-3 | TRBV19 | CASSIDQSGGGLTDTQYF
TRBJ2-1 | TRBV7-2 | CASSNDRSSYNEQFF
TRBJ2-7 | TRBV13 | CASSYGQGPLYEQYF
TRBJ1-5 | TRBV20-1 | CSALTGPTQPQHF
TRBJ2-2 | TRBV20-1 | CSARGTGAGSDGELFF
TRBJ2-7 | TRBV6-2/TRBV6-3 | CASLNPGRRLYEQYF
TRBJ2-1 | TRBV11-1 | CASSRYRGSSDNEQFF
TRBJ1-4 | TRBV11-2 | CASSLAPAGLFF
TRBJ2-3 | TRBV11-2 | CASSLVGGLVGTDTQYF
TRBJ2-3 | TRBV7-9 | CASSSRGGTTDTQYF
TRBJ2-1 | TRBV25-1 | CASSGGTGELAVFSYNEQFF
TRBJ2-5 | TRBV27 | CASSSLRGRETQYF
TRBJ2-5 | TRBV6-5 | CASSYNEGTQYF
TRBJ2-4 | TRBV2 | CARQGRGKNIQYF
TRBJ2-7 | TRBV6-1 | CASSLQRDPTYEQYF
TRBJ2-5 | TRBV7-6 | CASSRVAGETQYF
TRBJ2-5 | TRBV5-1 | CASSLILAGGPLETQYF
TRBJ1-5 | TRBV12-3/TRBV12-4 | CASTQRGIGNQPQHF
TRBJ1-5 | TRBV24-1 | CATSDSKDQSTQPQHF
TRBJ1-2 | TRBV6-1 | CASTPVLGYGYTF
TRBJ2-2 | TRBV6-2/TRBV6-3 | CASRRASGSLTGELFF
TRBJ2-2 | TRBV6-2/TRBV6-3 | CASSRGLAGGNTGELFF
TRBJ2-7 | TRBV12-3/TRBV12-4 | CASSPHLGTGIPYEQYF
TRBJ1-3 | TRBV19 | CASSIGERFGNTIYF
TRBJ2-7 | TRBV12-3/TRBV12-4 | CASSPPGYEQYF
TRBJ2-2 | TRBV24-1 | CATMGHVTGELFF
TRBJ2-1 | TRBV12-3/TRBV12-4 | CASSLGAVPLGNEQFF
TRBJ1-1 | TRBV20-1 | CSATRGGLPTEAFF
TRBJ2-2 | TRBV7-8 | CASRLGLAGLTNTGELFF
TRBJ1-2 | TRBV4-1 | CASSHVIGGVYGYTF
TRBJ2-1 | TRBV11-2 | CASSRSGLAELNEQFF
TRBJ2-1 | TRBV19 | CASSTLAGGTNEQFF
TRBJ2-3 | TRBV5-1 | CASSLASDTQYF
TRBJ1-1 | TRBV5-1 | CASSLLRRQGNTEAFF
TRBJ2-1 | TRBV20-1 | CSVKHGAYNEQFF
TRBJ2-7 | TRBV11-2 | CASSITGATFSYEQYF
TRBJ2-1 | TRBV11-3 | CASSLGLAGVRNEQFF
TRBJ1-2 | TRBV12-3/TRBV12-4 | CASSLEIGGHGYTF
TRBJ1-6 | TRBV20-1 | CSAEQGAGGNSPLHF
TRBJ2-2 | TRBV5-4 | CASSAKKDRAGVRELFF
TRBJ2-4 | TRBV10-2 | CASSESPSLAKNIQYF
TRBJ2-2 | TRBV12-3/TRBV12-4 | CASGDRAPKTGELFF
TRBJ2-1 | TRBV19 | CASSILAEQFF
TRBJ1-3 | TRBV19 | CASSQQRASGNTIYF
TRBJ2-5 | TRBV11-2 | CASSLGSASGVRETQYF
TRBJ1-5 | TRBV20-1 | CSANPLGDQPQHF
TRBJ1-2 | TRBV5-1 | CASSSLDGYGYTF
TRBJ2-2 | TRBV19 | CASSTERLAGVHGELFF
TRBJ2-4 | TRBV11-2 | CASSLASGQAKNIQYF
TRBJ2-1 | TRBV20-1 | CSGEGGHSYNEQFF
TRBJ2-4 | TRBV7-8 | CASSLRWGPDIQYF